This T cell receptor beta chain derives from a study of T cell responses to AZD1222 COVID-19 vaccine. Study conclusions and caveats: Receipt of two AZD1222 doses was followed by a rise in Spike-specific TCR breadth and depth.

Trimming removed 2 bases from V and 0 bases from J, with 23 bases in between. The length of the CDR3 is 21 residues. Germline V gene data show CDR1 as LNHNV and CDR2 as YYDKDF (reference sequence). Repertoires were generated with immunoSEQ multiplex PCR, while TCRdb's copy carries only in-frame clones and drops some. The sample holds 95,000 to 150,000 clones; 75% to 90% are singletons and the top ten take about 4.4%. With regard to this clone: As yet, its antigen is unknown.

This chain joins TRBV15 and TRBJ2-6, with D possibly TRBD1 on 6 matching bases. Source: peripheral blood, taken 28 days after the second AZD1222 dose. This TCR was sampled from an adult who received the AZD1222 COVID-19 vaccine. CDR3 DNA sequence: TGTGCCACCAGCAGAAAATTCATGACAGGCCCCAAACCCTCTGGGGCCAACGTCCTGACTTTC. This codes for CATSRKFMTGPKPSGANVLTF.